This T cell receptor beta chain was recorded in a study of cytomegalovirus exposure and HLA in healthy donors. Study-wide findings and caveats: Data from an earlier analysis indicated that most TCR beta V segments were productive either about 87% or about 30% of the time. Sequencing depth roughly uniform across donors was assumed in presence/absence analyses. In the analysis, some V segments, TRBV6-2 and TRBV6-3 included, were excluded as indistinguishable.

The PCR was carried out with 60 Vbeta primers and 13 Jbeta primers. Sequencing used immunoSEQ multiplex PCR; TCRdb keeps in-frame clones, though not all of them. The data show some 130,000 clones, roughly 70% seen once. Donors sampled were nominally healthy, though unrecorded immune exposures were likely. This clone has only one observation. Its matching antigen is unknown. From germline, CDR1 is GTSNPN and CDR2 SVGIG (reference sequence). The CDR3 loop spans 12 amino acids. Trimming took off 2 bases at V and 7 bases at J, with 11 bases between the two ends. V gene TRBV30 combines with J gene TRBJ1-1, with D possibly TRBD1 on 5 matching bases. This receptor was identified in a man aged 25-40 years in good health and CMV-seronegative. Sequencing was done on a sample of PBMCs. CDR3 nucleotides: TGTGCCTGGAGTTTAGGGGTGGATGAAGCTTTCTTT. This translates into CAWSLGVDEAFF.